This T cell receptor beta chain came from a study of a mutant IDH1 vaccine in newly diagnosed glioma. Looking at the study overall: Patients were started on vaccination 4-6 weeks after radiotherapy alone, or with temozolomide cycles. Standard pretreatment was either radiotherapy, temozolomide, or, for most, radiochemotherapy with temozolomide.

The table came from immunoSEQ multiplex PCR; TCRdb's copy has only in-frame clones and leaves some out. The sample lists about 54,000 clones; around 83% were seen once. The V end was cut by 3 bases, the J end by 6 bases, with 10 bases between. There are 13 residues in the CDR3. Germline assignment: CDR1 PRHDT and CDR2 FYEKMQ (reference sequence). Time point described: week 47, end of study. Doses consisted of 300 ug of mutant IDH1 20-mer peptide each, paired with topical imiquimod. This clone was seen more than once but under ten times. Antigen: not known. This TCR came from a woman aged 45-59 years with glioma. V and J are TRBV13 and TRBJ2-3; TRBD2 is a possible D gene (5 bases). The material sequenced was PBMCs, taken from a glioma patient whose treatment included an IDH1 peptide vaccine. The CDR3 reads CASSFPGMDTQYF. The CDR3 region has the DNA TGTGCCAGCAGCTTTCCCGGGATGGATACGCAGTATTTT.